Here is one TCR beta chain with its context. A much larger clone lies one base from this, so it may be a read error. Without the conserved terminal phenylalanine or tryptophan, this CDR3 likely stems from a read error. This specimen comes from a study of tumor and adjacent non-tumor tissue in lung cancer. The germline CDR1 and CDR2 sequences are MNHEY and SVGAGI. V shed 6 bases and J shed 11 bases, with 19 bases lying between them. The CDR3 has 13 residues. A modified ARM-PCR protocol with three rounds of nested PCR amplified TCRbeta. TCRdb analysed the multiplex PCR reads with MiXCR anew, one entry per CDR3 protein. This sample has 60,000 to 65,000 distinct CDR3 sequences, with around 61% found just once. This sample's RNA came from whole unsorted tissue. More than 3 cm separated this lung sample from the edge of the tumor.

Sequenced material: distant non-tumor lung tissue. This TCR was recovered from a man between 65 and 79 years old with non-small cell lung cancer. The chain has TRBV6-5 and TRBJ1-1, with D perhaps TRBD1 (6 bases). As DNA, the CDR3 is TGTGCCAGCAGCCCCACTATTACAGGGAGGGCTTTCATT. Protein product: CASSPTITGRAFI.